The T cell receptor beta chain under discussion was sequenced for a study of metastatic and nonmetastatic thyroid tumors. On the study more broadly: Comparative analysis of repertoires was undertaken across blood and tumor or nodule tissue obtained from malignant and benign thyroid patients. Overall study findings and caveats: The study reportedly found significantly higher TCR beta diversity in malignant thyroid tumors than benign nodules, in blood and tumor.

Study processing details: The distant-metastasis classifier for papillary thyroid cancer was built from CDR3 differences across clinicopathological groups. TCRdb ran MiXCR on the PCR reads. These V and J calls derive from TCRdb rather than the authors' analysis. The sample yields tens of thousands of clones, under 25% seen once. V lost 2 bases, J lost 3 bases, and 8 bases lay in between. The CDR3 extends over 14 amino acids. This clone was seen ten or more times. Antigen specificity is unknown. Until they underwent thyroid surgery, no patient had received any treatment. Material: blood. The gene calls are TRBV12-3 or TRBV12-4 and TRBJ2-4; D is possibly TRBD2 (6 bases). This clonotype originated in a female donor with papillary thyroid cancer or a benign thyroid nodule (not recorded which). Some clones in this sample may be carry-over from other donors' samples. The CDR3 coding sequence is TGTGCCAGCAGTTTAAGTAGCGGCAAAAACATTCAGTACTTC. Translation gives CASSLSSGKNIQYF.